Below are 5 T cell receptor beta chains sequenced from a single sample in a study of radiation and T cells in renal cell carcinoma. Method: immunoSEQ multiplex PCR; TCRdb's copy keeps in-frame clones and lacks some. In the table there are around 74,000 clones, less than 85% of which are singletons. Stated time point: blood 4 weeks post-SBRT, at nephrectomy. Treatment here: 15 Gy SBRT to primary tumor, nephrectomy 4 weeks later. The sequences come from blood, collected from a patient whose treatment included radiotherapy and nephrectomy. The receptors here all came from an older woman with renal cell carcinoma.

In the case of this clone: A read error may account for a junction end that differs from germline. This chain uses TRBV19 with TRBJ2-1, with a tentative D call TRBD2 (6 bases). Germline V gives CDR1 LNHDA, CDR2 SQIVND (reference sequence). This CDR3 is 15 amino acids long. The CDR3 nucleotides are TGTGCCAGTAGTCTTTCCGGGAGCCTGGGGAATGAACAGTTCTTC. Translating gives CASSLSGSLGNEQFF. The variable domain in full, with the rest retrieved from reference TRBV19 and TRBJ2-1, is DGGITQSPKYLFRKEGQNVTLSCEQNLNHDAMYWYRQDPGQGLRLIYYSQIVNDFQKGDIAEGYSVSREKKESFPLTVTSAQKNPTAFYLCASSLSGSLGNEQFFGPGTRLTVL.

CDR3 coding DNA: TGCGCCAGCAGCCACCTTAGAGGGGAGCTGTTTTTT. Its translation is CASSHLRGELFF. The chain combines TRBV4-1 with TRBJ2-2; unclear D gene. Germline V CDR1 and CDR2: MGHRA, YSYEKL. Trimming pared 3 bases from V and 8 bases from J, leaving 7 bases between. This CDR3 has 12 residues.

The genes are TRBV20-1 and TRBJ1-1; no clear D. CDR1 is DFQATT and CDR2 is SNEGSKA in the germline V gene (reference sequence). This CDR3 comprises 11 residues. The CDR3: CRGATNTEAFF. The DNA for the CDR3 is TGCAGAGGTGCCACGAACACTGAAGCTTTCTTT.

V gene TRBV6-5 combines with J gene TRBJ2-7; D is undetermined. Germline-derived CDR1 and CDR2 are MNHEY and SVGAGI. The CDR3 has 14 amino acids. V gave up 2 bases and J gave up 3 bases, with 11 bases separating them. The CDR3 sequence: CASSYARHIYEQYF. CDR3 bases: TGTGCCAGCAGTTACGCAAGACACATCTACGAGCAGTACTTC.

As concerns this clone: The sample carries other DNA sequences with the same CDR3. The chain combines TRBV29-1 with TRBJ2-3, with D perhaps TRBD2 (6 bases). Germline V gives CDR1 SQVTM, CDR2 ANQGSEA. The CDR3 extends over 11 amino acids. V was cut by 3 bases and J by 6 bases, with 7 bases left in between. The CDR3 here is CSVDGGDTQYF. The CDR3 coding sequence is TGCAGCGTTGATGGGGGGGATACGCAGTATTTT.